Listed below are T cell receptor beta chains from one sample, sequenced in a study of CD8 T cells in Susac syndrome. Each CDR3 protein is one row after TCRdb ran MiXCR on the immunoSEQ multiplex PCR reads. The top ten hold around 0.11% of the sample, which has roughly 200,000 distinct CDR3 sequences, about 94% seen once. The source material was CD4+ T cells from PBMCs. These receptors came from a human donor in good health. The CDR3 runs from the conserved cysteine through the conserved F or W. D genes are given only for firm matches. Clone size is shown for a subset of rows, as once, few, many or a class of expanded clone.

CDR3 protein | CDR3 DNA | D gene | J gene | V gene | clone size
CASRTQGRPHNEQFF | TGTGCCAGCAGGACCCAGGGGAGGCCCCACAATGAGCAGTTCTTC | . | TRBJ2-1 | TRBV6-5 | .
CASSPPGTGGNTIYF | TGTGCCAGCAGCCCTCCGGGGACAGGGGGAAACACCATATATTTT | TRBD1 | TRBJ1-3 | TRBV4-2 | once
CSVTGQGHNEQFF | TGCAGCGTTACGGGACAGGGACACAATGAGCAGTTCTTC | TRBD1 | TRBJ2-1 | TRBV29-1 | .
CASSVGQGGYEQYF | TGTGCCAGCAGTGTGGGACAGGGAGGTTACGAGCAGTACTTC | TRBD1 | TRBJ2-7 | TRBV6-6 | .
CASSFLGTANYGYTF | TGTGCCAGCAGTTTTCTCGGGACCGCTAACTATGGCTACACCTTC | . | TRBJ1-2 | TRBV27 | .
CASSQGLGTVAFF | TGCGCCAGCAGCCAAGGGCTTGGGACGGTGGCTTTCTTT | . | TRBJ1-1 | TRBV4-3 | .
CASSLAGSDTQYF | TGTGCCAGCAGCTTAGCCGGGTCAGATACGCAGTATTTT | . | TRBJ2-3 | TRBV7-9 | .
CASRVSLGVNNEQFF | TGTGCCAGCAGGGTAAGCTTAGGCGTTAACAATGAGCAGTTCTTC | . | TRBJ2-1 | TRBV12-3/TRBV12-4 | .
CASSHEQGAVAKNIQYF | TGCGCCAGCAGCCATGAACAGGGGGCCGTAGCCAAAAACATTCAGTACTTC | TRBD1 | TRBJ2-4 | TRBV4-1 | .
CASSPGGLFNEQFF | TGTGCCAGCAGCCCGGGGGGGCTGTTCAATGAGCAGTTCTTC | TRBD2 | TRBJ2-1 | TRBV11-2 | .
CASSYPQGLSAYNEQFF | TGTGCCAGCAGTTACCCTCAGGGGTTAAGTGCCTACAATGAGCAGTTCTTC | . | TRBJ2-1 | TRBV6-5 | .
CAWSVGKRTDTQYF | TGTGCCTGGAGTGTGGGCAAACGCACAGATACGCAGTATTTT | . | TRBJ2-3 | TRBV30 | .
CSVMTGGGTEAFF | TGCAGCGTAATGACAGGGGGAGGCACTGAAGCTTTCTTT | TRBD1 | TRBJ1-1 | TRBV29-1 | .
CSANRGLGSNQPQHF | TGCAGTGCTAACCGTGGTTTGGGTAGCAATCAGCCCCAGCATTTT | . | TRBJ1-5 | TRBV20-1 | .
CASSQLLSF | TGCGCCAGCAGTCAATTACTGTCCTTC | . | TRBJ2-7 | TRBV23-1 | .